The 14 T cell receptor beta chains listed next were all sequenced from one sample in a study of somatic mutations in cytotoxic T cells in rheumatoid arthritis. Profiled with immunoSEQ multiplex PCR; TCRdb holds only in-frame clones, not every one. The repertoire holds more than 20,000 clones, with roughly 80% as singletons. Specimen: CD8+ T cells sorted from blood. These receptors all stem from an adult with rheumatoid arthritis.

Concerning this clone itself: The junction and the germline gene differ at one end; a read error may be behind it. The chain has TRBV7-7 and TRBJ2-5; 10 bases are a match to TRBD1. This CDR3 has 15 amino acids. Germline V gene sequence: CDR1 SSHAT, CDR2 FNYEAQ (reference sequence). CDR3: CASSLGTGAKETQYF. Here the CDR3 DNA reads TGTGCTAGCAGCCTAGGGACAGGGGCAAAAGAGACCCAGTACTTC.

The chain employs TRBV25-1 and TRBJ2-3; 10 nucleotides agree with TRBD2. V lost 4 bases to trimming and J lost 0 bases; unmatched junction nucleotides: 7. This CDR3 spans 17 amino acids. The germline gives CDR1 MGHDK, CDR2 SYGVNS. CDR3 nucleotide sequence: TGTGCCAGCAGTGGAACTAGCGGGGTCCCGAGCACAGATACGCAGTATTTT. Residues: CASSGTSGVPSTDTQYF. Together with reference TRBV25-1 and TRBJ2-3, the CDR3 gives the full variable domain: EADIYQTPRYLVIGTGKKITLECSQTMGHDKMYWYQQDPGMELHLIHYSYGVNSTEKGDLSSESTVSRIRTEHFPLTLESARPSHTSQYLCASSGTSGVPSTDTQYFGPGTRLTVL.

The chain combines TRBV5-5 with TRBJ1-2; D might be TRBD1 (5 bases). The CDR3 is 17 residues long. Looked up from germline, CDR1 is SGHKS and CDR2 is YYEKEE (reference sequence). Trimming took 3 bases from V and 2 from J, leaving 20 bases between them. This CDR3 reads CASSSNELSGKNYGYTF. CDR3 nucleotides: TGTGCCAGCAGCTCCAATGAATTGTCAGGGAAAAACTATGGCTACACCTTC.

The count of this clone is one. The genes are TRBV19 and TRBJ1-1; no firm D call. The CDR3 consists of 15 residues. The germline V and J ends were trimmed by 1 base and 0 bases, with 9 bases remaining between them. CDR1 is LNHDA, CDR2 SQIVND, per germline (reference sequence). The CDR3 sequence is CASSIGAKMNTEAFF. CDR3 nucleotide sequence: TGTGCCAGTAGTATAGGAGCAAAAATGAACACTGAAGCTTTCTTT.

In this sample, this clone turned up once. The CDR3 bases are TGTGCCACTTCCGCATGGGGGGACGAGCAGTACTTC. It yields the protein CATSAWGDEQYF. The rearrangement links TRBV15 to TRBJ2-7; the D gene is possibly TRBD2 (6 bases). Germline V gives CDR1 LNHNV, CDR2 YYDKDF (reference sequence). The CDR3 consists of 12 residues. Trimming cost V 9 bases and J 5 bases, with 14 bases left between them.

V usage is TRBV5-1 and J usage is TRBJ2-5, with 16 nucleotides matching TRBD2. The CDR3 loop spans 17 amino acids. Germline loops: CDR1 SGHRS, CDR2 YFSETQ. After removal of 1 base from V and 2 bases from J, the junction contained 2 bases not matched to a gene. The CDR3 sequence is CASSLLGLAGGQETQYF. In nucleotides, the CDR3 is TGCGCCAGCAGCTTGCTGGGACTAGCGGGGGGGCAAGAGACCCAGTACTTC.

This chain uses TRBV10-3 with TRBJ2-7; 8 positions match TRBD2. V gave up 2 bases and J gave up 0 bases; unmatched junction bases: 3. There are 15 residues in the CDR3. The V gene's germline CDR1 is ENHRY and CDR2 SYGVKD. This CDR3 reads CAISESGRSSYEQYF. CDR3 coding DNA: TGTGCCATCAGTGAGAGCGGGAGAAGCTCCTACGAGCAGTACTTC.

V and J are TRBV4-1 and TRBJ1-2; TRBD1 matches at 7 bases. Germline V gene data show CDR1 as MGHRA and CDR2 as YSYEKL. The CDR3 contains 17 residues. Trimming removed 1 base from V and 6 bases from J; junction bases left unmatched: 14. The CDR3, as DNA: TGCGCCAGCAGCCAAGTATTAGGGACAGCAGAGGGTAATGGCTACACCTTC. This gives the protein CASSQVLGTAEGNGYTF.

CDR3 nucleotides: TGTGCTAGTGGTTTGACCCCTGGACTGGGACAGGTGATCTACGAGCAGTACTTC. It translates to CASGLTPGLGQVIYEQYF. The gene calls are TRBV12-5 and TRBJ2-7, with 8 bases that match TRBD1. V was clipped by 2 bases and J by 3 bases; unmatched bases: 15. Germline loops: CDR1 LGHNT, CDR2 FRNRAP. CDR3 length equals 18 residues.

The genes are TRBV11-2 and TRBJ2-7; D may be TRBD1 (5 bases). The CDR3 runs to 14 residues. Per germline, CDR1 SGHAT and CDR2 FQNNGV. V lost 5 bases and J lost 1, with 12 bases in between. In DNA, the CDR3 is TGTGCCAGCAGCAAAGAGCAGGGTTCCTACGAGCAGTACTTC. Protein product: CASSKEQGSYEQYF.

J is TRBJ2-4 and V is TRBV5-8, with D unresolved. With 0 bases removed from V and 6 bases from J, the gap between germline ends came to 7 bases. The germline V gene has CDR1 SGHTS and CDR2 YDEGEE. This CDR3 is 13 amino acids long. Here the CDR3 DNA reads TGTGCCAGCAGCTTGGGTTTTGGAAACATTCAGTACTTC. Protein product: CASSLGFGNIQYF.

The CDR3 sequence is CASSLLLAGGPSPYEQYF. For the CDR3, the DNA is TGTGCCAGCAGCCTACTTCTAGCGGGGGGGCCGAGTCCCTACGAGCAGTACTTC. This rearrangement joins TRBV4-2 to TRBJ2-7; 12 nucleotides align to TRBD2. The junction had 12 bases not matched to a gene; V was cut back by 4 bases and J by 2 bases. Germline CDR1 reads LGHNA; CDR2 reads YNFKEQ. CDR3 length: 18 residues.

CDR3 region: CASSFGRGSYEQYF. In DNA form, the CDR3 reads TGTGCCAGCAGCTTTGGCAGGGGTTCCTACGAGCAGTACTTC. The J gene is TRBJ2-7, the V gene TRBV7-8, with D perhaps TRBD1 (6 bases). Germline loops: CDR1 SGHVS, CDR2 FQNEAQ. This CDR3 spans 14 amino acids. Trimming shortened V by 3 bases and J by 1 base, and 10 bases separated the two germline ends. The full variable domain, in which reference TRBV7-8 and TRBJ2-7 provide the parts outside the CDR3, is GAGVSQSPRYKVAKRGQDVALRCDPISGHVSLFWYQQALGQGPEFLTYFQNEAQLDKSGLPSDRFFAERPEGSVSTLKIQRTQQEDSAVYLCASSFGRGSYEQYFGPGTRLTVT.

The J gene is TRBJ2-5, the V gene TRBV11-2; D remains ambiguous. From germline, CDR1 is SGHAT and CDR2 FQNNGV. V was pared by 0 bases and J by 6 bases, with 5 bases between. The CDR3 covers 12 residues. The CDR3 here is CASSLDFQTQYF. The CDR3 bases are TGTGCCAGCAGCTTAGACTTCCAGACCCAGTACTTC.